This T cell receptor beta chain was captured in a study of cytomegalovirus exposure and HLA in healthy donors (dated by TCRdb to about 2017). In terms of the full investigation: In an earlier analysis of approximately 640 of the donors, roughly 300 Gb of sequence data and 100 million or so unique TCR beta sequences from 150 million to 200 million T cells were reported. An early release that covered about 600 HLA-typed donors contained around 330 gigabases of sequencing data and tens of millions of unique TCR sequences. The genetic ancestry cluster associated with self-reported Caucasian donors included 70% to 85% of the roughly 400 genotyped donors. The study was designed to test whether signatures of past pathogen exposure could be identified by cataloging public T cell receptors. The study used immunosequencing to profile the T cell repertoires of about 670 subjects and linked those repertoires to cytomegalovirus serostatus. In addition to the first cohort of roughly 670 subjects, a separate validation cohort of approximately 120 different subjects was used. High-throughput TCR immunosequencing, statistical association of individual TCRs with disease status, and machine learning were combined to predict cytomegalovirus infection status. A later analysis re-examined previously published TCR beta repertoires from 610 or so donors and added high-resolution HLA genotyping to investigate patterns of TCR occurrence. In the later analysis, no new phenotypic data were used to find candidate immune exposures; instead, reliance was placed on TCR beta sequences and their occurrence across donors. An earlier analysis of fewer than 700 of the donors applied high-throughput TCR beta sequencing to assess whether each TCR beta V gene segment acted as functional or pseudogenic. Donor age, sex, ethnicity and CMV serostatus were collected together with the repertoire data. A later genetic analysis used genome-wide SNP genotypes for about three fifths of the roughly 700 donors, treating that subset as a discovery cohort. Every repertoire in the discovery cohort had been generated on one and the same sequencing platform. Class I and class II HLA loci were covered by the typing at four-digit resolution. Typing coverage varied by locus: roughly 620-640 donors for A, B, C, DRB1 and DQB1; roughly 500 for DQA1; nearly 610 for DPA1; 450 to 480 for DPB1. Because of strong linkage in the cohort, roughly 5 DR-DQ haplotypes were treated as single units for association and clustering. Among around 400 genotyped donors of the cohort, an average of about 240,000 unique TCR beta nucleotide sequences was sequenced per donor, of which roughly 17% were non-productive.

Results the study describes overall, beyond this receptor: CMV serostatus was the only immune exposure information available for the cohort. An earlier analysis of 587 of the donors showed that most TCR beta V segments appeared in productive rearrangements either about 90% or about 30% of the time, which broadly matched IMGT annotations. In a later genetic analysis, a missense DCLRE1C variant was associated with V-gene and J-gene trimming of TCR beta chains, and the association was replicated in an independent cohort. A few of the identified cytomegalovirus-associated TCR beta chains were confirmed in vitro to be specific for cytomegalovirus antigens. A further reported finding was that TCR beta sequences accurately predicted the HLA-A and HLA-B alleles for most subjects in the first cohort. Strong co-occurrence of HLA alleles, especially DR and DQ, made assigning TCR associations to individual alleles difficult. The cohort was sequenced for TCR beta chains only, and without alpha or paired-chain data the features that could be detected were limited. According to a later genetic analysis, donors in an Asian-associated ancestry cluster had fewer N-insertions in productive TCRs than the roughly 700-donor mean. The classifier was reported to diagnose cytomegalovirus status with high specificity and sensitivity in both the original cohort and the validation cohort. Presence/absence analyses assumed roughly uniform sequencing depth across donors, an assumption that may not hold. In a later analysis, 15,000 to 20,000 TCR beta sequences were associated with specific HLA alleles at a false discovery rate of 0.05. Because counts were too low, 15 to 20 rarely observed V segments, including chromosome 9 orphons, were excluded from the earlier analysis of some 590 of the donors. According to a later analysis, parvovirus B19, influenza, CMV and Epstein-Barr virus appeared linked to several top co-occurrence clusters. A total of fewer than 200 TCR beta chains were listed by the study as associated with cytomegalovirus. According to the authors, the approach could potentially be generalized to other disease states and immunological phenotypes. Most TCR sequences were observed very rarely across donors, whereas some public TCRs were present in many individuals. A later analysis found that HLA-associated TCR beta chains were more clonally expanded and had lower generation probabilities than equally common non-associated chains. A cluster of highly shared sequence variants was judged likely to represent a technical artifact of the sequencing pipeline. Because some donors lacked HLA typing at each locus, the association tests relied only on the typed subset. Correlated functional status among segregating V segments might reflect linkage disequilibrium, but an unknown experimental factor could not be ruled out. According to a later analysis, most CMV-associated TCR beta chains appeared to be HLA-restricted, and the HLA associations seemed to be driven largely by CMV exposure. Some IMGT-functional V segments, including TRBV6-2 and TRBV6-3, could not be distinguished by the 87-base-pair reads and were therefore excluded. According to a later analysis, TCR association rates differed among HLA loci, with DRB1 alleles showing the most associated TCRs and HLA-C alleles showing the fewest.

The CDR3 starts with the cysteine, ends with the phenylalanine, and has 14 residues. Only CDR3 DNA remains: 42 bases, in frame from the first base. Via the germline V gene, CDR1 is MDHEN and CDR2 SYDVKM. V and J are trimmed by 6 bases and 5 bases, and the gene matches miss 5 bases of the junction. Receptor amplification or capture employed the immunoSEQ multiplex PCR assay. The multiplex PCR relied on a mix of 60 forward primers for TCR Vbeta segments and 13 reverse primers for TCR Jbeta segments. The CDR3 region of rearranged TCR beta genes was amplified from genomic DNA by a multiplex PCR assay. The amplified TCR beta libraries were sequenced on the Illumina HiSeq System as 87-base-pair reads. The authors' analysis ran thus. A later analysis counted tens of millions of unique TCR beta chains across the 670 or so repertoires, and 10 million to 12 million of these chains were shared by at least two donors. A nearest-neighbor algorithm error-corrected the raw reads and collapsed the reads into unique sequences, merging closely related sequences to remove PCR and sequencing errors. To assign V, D and J gene segments, CDR3 sequences were aligned to IMGT reference sequences. For a sequence to be retained, at least a six-nucleotide match to both a V gene segment and a J gene segment was required. Rearrangements were classified as productive when the CDR3 lacked stop codons and remained in frame with V and J, and all other rearrangements were classified as non-productive. CDR3 was defined by IMGT convention, running from the second conserved V-encoded cysteine to the conserved J-encoded phenylalanine. Sequences without an unambiguous match to a single V gene segment were excluded from the earlier analysis of approximately 560 of the donors. An earlier analysis of fewer than 750 of the donors called V segments functional above 56.7% productive rearrangements and segregating when the between-donor standard deviation exceeded 5%. To diagnose cytomegalovirus status from the catalog of TCR beta chain sequences, a statistical classification framework was built. V and J gene assignment, in a later analysis, came from comparing TCR nucleotide sequences with IMGT/GENE-DB human TR gene sequences. Using the TCRdist pipeline, a later analysis assigned CDR3 sequences along with most-parsimonious VDJ recombination scenarios. In a later analysis, every TCR beta chain was defined by the combination of its CDR3 amino acid sequence and its V-gene family, and reads without a unique V-gene family were dropped. To address suspected cross-contamination and a sequencing artifact, a later analysis removed around 600 highly shared, low-generation-probability nucleotide sequences. In a later analysis, a clonal expansion index for each public chain was calculated from normalized within-repertoire ranks of inferred template counts. Generation probabilities in a later analysis came from a VDJ recombination model fitted to out-of-frame rearrangements, and those results were checked against IGoR. A later analysis scored TCR-TCR, TCR-HLA and TCR-CMV co-occurrence with hypergeometric tests, applying a repertoire-size bias correction to TCR pairs. False discovery rates were estimated in a later analysis by permuting HLA or CMV assignments 20 times. A later analysis grouped co-occurring TCRs with DBSCAN, adding TCRdist sequence similarity when clustering within HLA-allele-positive subsets. Repertoires with fewer than 30,000 or more than 120,000 public chains were left out of co-occurrence clustering, as were five repertoires with anomalous nucleotide sharing. TCRdb's version of the immuneACCESS table is confined to in-frame rearrangements and falls short of the full clone set. An unresolved V gene accounts for under half of the shortfall where checked; the remainder is of unknown origin. For V, J and clone size, that table is used; D and trimming come from the DNA. Recorded for this sample are around 170,000 clones; approximately 80% of them occurred a single time. The top ten clones comprise 0.5% to 0.55% of the sample.

This clone showed up just a few times. Its binding antigen is unknown. Within one base of it there is no much larger clone, and no base qualities were kept. The cohort comprised more than 550 healthy bone marrow donors. At the time of sampling, every cohort member was nominally healthy, though immune exposures that went unrecorded were likely present. The donor was CMV seronegative and was included in the group of under 450 seronegative cohort members. A peripheral blood sample was collected from each donor, and TCR beta sequencing was performed on peripheral blood mononuclear cells. The Qiagen DNeasy Blood Extraction Kit was used to extract genomic DNA from the blood cell samples.

The source is a woman in her forties or fifties in good health and CMV-seronegative. The specimen was PBMCs. Here the chain combines TRBV28 and TRBJ2-5, with 11 middle bases fitting TRBD1. The CDR3 has the sequence CASRGQGGFETQYF. Read as DNA, the sequence is TGTGCCAGCAGGGGACAGGGGGGATTCGAGACCCAGTACTTC.